Each of the 17 T cell receptor beta chains below was sequenced from the same sample in a study of T cell clonality in common variable immunodeficiency. Measured with immunoSEQ multiplex PCR; TCRdb has only the in-frame clones, and not every one. The sample is made up of about 64,000 clones, none counted only once. The sequencing input was peripheral blood mononuclear cells. The receptors come from a person aged 18-70 years in good health.

This clone has a count of ten or more. This CDR3 is CSARVDSIQETQYF. The part of the CDR3 DNA that was read is TGCAGTGCTAGAGTTGACAGCATCCAGGAGACC. The chain employs TRBV20-1 and TRBJ2-5, with D possibly TRBD1 on 5 matching bases. The sequence runs out 3 residues before the end of the CDR3; the remainder is reconstructed from the germline J gene. V was shortened by 1 base and J by 5 bases, with 14 bases between the two germline ends. Germline values: CDR1 DFQATT, CDR2 SNEGSKA (reference sequence). The CDR3 is made up of 14 amino acids.

This clone was seen many times. The read halts 3 residues ahead of the CDR3 end, with the missing end drawn from the germline J gene. The chain has TRBV19 and TRBJ1-4, with 8 bases matching TRBD1. Trimming took 6 bases from V and 7 from J; bases not matched to a gene: 13. The CDR3 contains 16 residues. Germline-derived CDR1 and CDR2 are LNHDA and SQIVND (reference sequence). CDR3 DNA, as far as it was read: TGTGCCAGTAGGGGACAGGACCTACCCGGGAGTGAAAAA. Protein sequence: CASRGQDLPGSEK. The CDR3 in its entirety is CASRGQDLPGSEKLFF.

This clone was picked up many times. The read ends 3 residues before the CDR3 terminus; that terminus is restored from the germline J gene. The chain couples TRBV2 to TRBJ2-5; 8 positions agree with TRBD2. With V trimmed by 3 bases and J by 5 bases, 5 bases remained unmatched. This CDR3 spans 14 amino acids. Per the germline V gene, CDR1 is SNHLY and CDR2 is FYNNEI. The CDR3 DNA, read in part, is TGTGCCAGCAGTGATTCTAGCGGGCGGGAGACC. This encodes CASSDSSGRET. The CDR3 reads in full as CASSDSSGRETQYF.

This clone was counted at least ten times. The DNA read from the CDR3 is TGCAGTGCTAGAGAGAGGTCGGGACAGGCGCCATACCTTGAA. It encodes CSARERSGQAPYLE. The full CDR3 protein is CSARERSGQAPYLEAFF. The chain uses TRBV20-1 and TRBJ1-1; 8 bases match TRBD1. The read terminates 3 residues ahead of where the CDR3 ends, so the germline J gene completes it. CDR1 DFQATT and CDR2 SNEGSKA come from the germline V gene (reference sequence). This CDR3 contains 17 residues. J lost 7 bases, V lost 0 bases, and 16 bases had no gene match.

This clone was counted at least ten times. The CDR3 goes on 3 residues after the read ends, and that part is filled in from the germline J gene. The rearrangement uses TRBV12-3 or TRBV12-4 and TRBJ2-7; D is unresolved. This CDR3 has 12 amino acids. V lost 3 bases and J 5 bases, leaving 8 bases between the germline ends. CDR3: CASSFSSDEQYF. Partial CDR3 DNA: TGTGCCAGCAGTTTTTCTTCTGACGAG.

This clone showed up many times. Read coverage stops 3 residues before the CDR3 terminus; the germline J gene supplies the remainder. The J gene is TRBJ1-2, the V gene TRBV20-1, with TRBD1 matching over 7 bases. The CDR3 sequence is 14 residues long. Germline CDR1 reads DFQATT; CDR2 reads SNEGSKA (reference sequence). V shed 3 bases, J shed 4 bases, and the junction held 8 bases outside the gene matches. CDR3 loop: CSASPGQRAYGYTF. The CDR3 bases that were read are TGCAGTGCTAGCCCGGGACAGCGGGCCTATGGC.

This clone showed up many times. The read gets to within 3 residues of the CDR3 end, and the germline J gene fills in the rest. V gene TRBV30 combines with J gene TRBJ1-2; D unclear. The CDR3 contains 13 residues. The V gene's germline CDR1 is GTSNPN and CDR2 SVGIG (reference sequence). CDR3 sequence reads: CAWSGVSVLGYTF. The DNA read from the CDR3 is TGTGCCTGGAGTGGAGTATCGGTCCTGGGC.

The table lists this clone with many counts. The read ends 3 residues early relative to the CDR3; the germline J gene fills the gap. The genes are TRBV18 and TRBJ1-5, with D possibly being TRBD1 (6 bases). Looked up from germline, CDR1 is KGHSH and CDR2 is LQKENI. The CDR3 covers 17 residues. V gave up 3 bases and J gave up 5 bases, with 20 bases separating them. Partial CDR3 DNA: TGTGCCAGCTCACCTTCATCCCCGGGGGGCAAGGATCAGCCC. This gives the protein CASSPSSPGGKDQP. The whole CDR3 region reads CASSPSSPGGKDQPQHF.

This clone was observed many times. The sequenced fragment ends 3 residues before the CDR3 boundary, so the rest is inferred from the germline J gene. V and J are TRBV29-1 and TRBJ2-7; unclear D gene. The CDR3 has 14 residues. The V end was cut by 3 bases, the J end by 0 bases, with 12 bases between. Germline loops: CDR1 SQVTM, CDR2 ANQGSEA. CDR3 loop: CSVDDTGSSYEQYF. The covered CDR3 bases are TGCAGCGTTGACGACACTGGAAGCTCCTACGAG.

This clone was seen ten or more times. The CDR3 end is not reached by the read, which stops 3 residues before it; the germline J gene fills it in. This rearrangement joins TRBV7-8 to TRBJ2-7; 13 nucleotides match TRBD2. J gave up 6 bases and V 4 bases, and 6 bases lay outside the gene matches. Germline V lookup: CDR1 SGHVS, CDR2 FQNEAQ. CDR3 length: 15 residues. The CDR3 DNA, read in part, is TGTGCCAGCAGCTGGGGGCGACTAGCGGGAGGCGAG. Its protein is CASSWGRLAGGE. The CDR3 in full is CASSWGRLAGGEQYF.

The sample holds many counts of this clone. The CDR3 end is not reached by the read, which stops 3 residues before it; the germline J gene fills it in. The chain is built from TRBV7-9 and TRBJ1-4, with unresolved D. V lost 5 bases and J lost 7, with 14 bases in between. CDR1 is SEHNR and CDR2 is FQNEAQ in the germline V gene (reference sequence). The CDR3 extends over 14 amino acids. Partial CDR3 DNA: TGTGCCAGCAGCCTCCCGACATTTAGTGAAAAA. Translating gives CASSLPTFSEK. The CDR3 in full is CASSLPTFSEKLFF.

This clone was detected ten times or more. The read ends 3 residues early relative to the CDR3; the germline J gene fills the gap. The chain couples TRBV30 to TRBJ2-7, with TRBD1 identical over 10 bases. Trimming took 2 bases from V and 4 from J; bases not matched to a gene: 5. Germline values: CDR1 GTSNPN, CDR2 SVGIG (reference sequence). CDR3 length equals 14 residues. This chain's CDR3 is CAWSPRQGAYEQYF. The sequenced CDR3 bases are TGTGCCTGGAGTCCTCGACAGGGGGCTTACGAG.

This clone has at least ten counts. The CDR3 is cut off 3 residues early in the read; its end comes from the germline J gene. The genes are TRBV19 and TRBJ1-2; no definite D call. Per germline, CDR1 LNHDA and CDR2 SQIVND (reference sequence). The CDR3 extends over 14 amino acids. Trimming removed 7 bases at V and 3 bases at J, with 15 bases between. CDR3 region: CASTPRSRDYGYTF. Incomplete CDR3 DNA: TGTGCCAGTACCCCCCGTAGCAGAGACTATGGC.

This clone was observed at least ten times. The sequenced fragment ends 3 residues before the CDR3 boundary, so the rest is inferred from the germline J gene. V usage is TRBV28 and J usage is TRBJ2-3; 9 nucleotides match TRBD2. The trim removed 2 bases at V and 5 bases at J, leaving 2 bases unmatched. Germline V gives CDR1 MDHEN, CDR2 SYDVKM. CDR3 length: 14 residues. CDR3 bases read: TGTGCCAGCAGTTTAGGACTAGCGAAAGATACG. Translating gives CASSLGLAKDT. The complete CDR3 sequence is CASSLGLAKDTQYF. Using reference TRBV28 and TRBJ2-3 for the parts outside the CDR3, the full variable domain is DVKVTQSSRYLVKRTGEKVFLECVQDMDHENMFWYRQDPGLGLRLIYFSYDVKMKEKGDIPEGYSVSREKKERFSLILESASTNQTSMYLCASSLGLAKDTQYFGPGTRLTVL.

This clone has ten or more counts. The CDR3 extends 3 residues past the end of the read, so its final part is completed from the germline J gene. The V call is TRBV5-1, the J call TRBJ2-5; TRBD2 is a possible D gene (6 bases). Germline V gene data show CDR1 as SGHRS and CDR2 as YFSETQ. Trimming removed 5 bases at V and 2 bases at J, with 7 bases between. The CDR3 covers 12 residues. CDR3 DNA, as far as it was read: TGCGCCAGCAGGGAGGGGCAAGAGACC. Encoded protein: CASREGQET. The whole CDR3 is CASREGQETQYF. Filled out from reference TRBV5-1 and TRBJ2-5, the complete variable domain reads KAGVTQTPRYLIKTRGQQVTLSCSPISGHRSVSWYQQTPGQGLQFLFEYFSETQRNKGNFPGRFSGRQFSNSRSEMNVSTLELGDSALYLCASREGQETQYFGPGTRLLVL.

This clone came up many times. The DNA read from the CDR3 is TGTGCCAGCAGCGTCGGGACACCCGGG. It codes for CASSVGTPG. The entire CDR3 protein reads CASSVGTPGAFF. The rearrangement links TRBV7-8 to TRBJ1-1; D perhaps matches TRBD1 (6 bases). Read sequence stops 3 residues before the CDR3 end, and the germline J gene provides the missing end. The CDR3 extends over 12 amino acids. The germline CDR1 and CDR2 sequences are SGHVS and FQNEAQ.

This clone appeared many times. The DNA read from the CDR3 is TGCGCCAGCAGCCCCGGGCCAGGGGATGATAGGAACACTGAA. This encodes CASSPGPGDDRNTE. In full, the CDR3 reads CASSPGPGDDRNTEAFF. The chain employs TRBV4-1 and TRBJ1-1, with D perhaps matching TRBD1 (6 bases). The CDR3 end is not reached by the read, which stops 3 residues before it; the germline J gene fills it in. Germline CDR1 MGHRA, CDR2 YSYEKL. The length of the CDR3 is 17 residues. Deletions cut 4 bases from V and 1 base from J, with 19 bases between.